This T cell receptor (beta chain) emerged from a study of OX40 agonist ivuxolimab in advanced cancers. The assay was immunoSEQ multiplex PCR, and TCRdb's table has in-frame clones only and misses some. Among approximately 26,000 clones listed, roughly 87% were seen once. The CDR3 runs 17 residues. With 4 bases removed from V and 5 bases from J, the gap between germline ends came to 21 bases. Per the germline V gene, CDR1 is MGHRA and CDR2 is YSYEKL. The gene calls are TRBV4-1 and TRBJ2-1, with a possible D match to TRBD2 (5 bases). The receptor comes from an adult with an advanced solid tumor such as melanoma, head and neck, liver or kidney cancer. Sequenced material: CD4+ or CD8+ T cells sorted from blood, taken in a trial of the OX40 agonist ivuxolimab. For the CDR3, the DNA is TGCGCCAGCAGCCTTCCTGAGGGCGAACCCCAGCACAATGAGCAGTTCTTC. Protein product: CASSLPEGEPQHNEQFF.